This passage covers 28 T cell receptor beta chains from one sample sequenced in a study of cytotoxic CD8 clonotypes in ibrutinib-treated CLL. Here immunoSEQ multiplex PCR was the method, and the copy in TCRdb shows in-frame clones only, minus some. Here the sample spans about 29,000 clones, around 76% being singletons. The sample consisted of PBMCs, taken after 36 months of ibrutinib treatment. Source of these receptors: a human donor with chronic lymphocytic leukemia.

In DNA, the CDR3 is TGTGCCAGCATTCTGGACAGCTCTAGCAATCAGCCCCAGCATTTT. Translating it yields CASILDSSSNQPQHF. V gene TRBV2 combines with J gene TRBJ1-5, with D possibly being TRBD1 (6 bases). The germline V gene has CDR1 SNHLY and CDR2 FYNNEI. The CDR3 is made up of 15 amino acids. Trimming took 7 bases from V and 0 from J, leaving 13 bases between them.

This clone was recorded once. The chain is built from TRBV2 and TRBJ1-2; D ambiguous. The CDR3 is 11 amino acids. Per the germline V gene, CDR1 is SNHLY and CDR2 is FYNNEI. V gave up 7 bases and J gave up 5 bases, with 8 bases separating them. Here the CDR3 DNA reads TGTGCCAGCAACCGAGATTATGGCTACACCTTC. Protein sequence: CASNRDYGYTF.

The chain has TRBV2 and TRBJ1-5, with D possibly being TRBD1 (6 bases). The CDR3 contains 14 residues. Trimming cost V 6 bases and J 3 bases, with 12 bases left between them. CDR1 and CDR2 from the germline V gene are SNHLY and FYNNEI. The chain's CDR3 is CASSHGQSNQPQHF. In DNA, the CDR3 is TGTGCCAGCAGCCACGGACAGTCCAATCAGCCCCAGCATTTT. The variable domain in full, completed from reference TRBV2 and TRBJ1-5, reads EPEVTQTPSHQVTQMGQEVILRCVPISNHLYFYWYRQILGQKVEFLVSFYNNEISEKSEIFDDQFSVERPDGSNFTLKIRSTKLEDSAMYFCASSHGQSNQPQHFGDGTRLSIL.

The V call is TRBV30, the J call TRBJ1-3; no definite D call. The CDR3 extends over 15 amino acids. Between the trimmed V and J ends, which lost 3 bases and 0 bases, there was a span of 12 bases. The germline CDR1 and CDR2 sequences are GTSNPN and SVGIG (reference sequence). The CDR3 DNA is TGTGCCTGGAGGAACCGGGCCTTCTCTGGAAACACCATATATTTT. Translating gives CAWRNRAFSGNTIYF.

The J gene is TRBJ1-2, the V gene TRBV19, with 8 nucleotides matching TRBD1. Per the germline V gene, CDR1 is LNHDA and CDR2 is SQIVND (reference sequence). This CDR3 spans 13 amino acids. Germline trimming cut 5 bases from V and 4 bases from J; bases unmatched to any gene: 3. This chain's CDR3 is CASSETGVYGYTF. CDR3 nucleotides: TGTGCCAGTAGTGAGACAGGGGTCTATGGCTACACCTTC.

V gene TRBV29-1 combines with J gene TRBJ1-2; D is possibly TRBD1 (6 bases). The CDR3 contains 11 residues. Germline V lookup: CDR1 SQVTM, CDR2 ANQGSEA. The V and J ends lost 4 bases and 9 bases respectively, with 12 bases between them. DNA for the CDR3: TGCAGCGTTGCGGACAGTGGAAGCTACACCTTC. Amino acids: CSVADSGSYTF.

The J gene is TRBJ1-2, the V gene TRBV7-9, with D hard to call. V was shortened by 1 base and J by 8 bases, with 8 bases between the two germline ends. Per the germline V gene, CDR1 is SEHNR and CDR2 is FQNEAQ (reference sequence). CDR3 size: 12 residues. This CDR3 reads CASSLEGQGYTF. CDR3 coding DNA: TGTGCCAGCAGCTTAGAAGGGCAAGGCTACACCTTC.

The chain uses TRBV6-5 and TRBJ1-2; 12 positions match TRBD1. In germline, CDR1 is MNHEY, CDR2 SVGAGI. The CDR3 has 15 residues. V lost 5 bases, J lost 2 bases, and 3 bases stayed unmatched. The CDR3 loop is CASSPGQGANYGYTF. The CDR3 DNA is TGTGCCAGCAGTCCGGGACAGGGGGCCAACTATGGCTACACCTTC.

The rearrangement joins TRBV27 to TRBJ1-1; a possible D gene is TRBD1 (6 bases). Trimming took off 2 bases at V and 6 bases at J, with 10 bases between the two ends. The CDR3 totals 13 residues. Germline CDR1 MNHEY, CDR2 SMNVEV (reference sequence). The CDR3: CASSLGGGPEAFF. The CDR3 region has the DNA TGTGCCAGCAGTTTAGGCGGGGGCCCTGAAGCTTTCTTT.

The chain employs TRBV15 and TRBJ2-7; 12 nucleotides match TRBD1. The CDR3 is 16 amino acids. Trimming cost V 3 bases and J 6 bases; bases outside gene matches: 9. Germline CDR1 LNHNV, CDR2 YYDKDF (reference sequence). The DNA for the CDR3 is TGTGCCACCAGCAGGCCGGGACAGGGGGCATGGGGCGAGCAGTACTTC. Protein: CATSRPGQGAWGEQYF.

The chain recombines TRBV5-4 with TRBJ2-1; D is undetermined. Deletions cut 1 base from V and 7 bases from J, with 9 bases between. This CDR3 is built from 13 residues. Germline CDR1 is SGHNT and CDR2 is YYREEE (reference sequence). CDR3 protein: CASSLISANEQFF. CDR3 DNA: TGTGCCAGCAGCTTGATAAGTGCTAATGAGCAGTTCTTC.

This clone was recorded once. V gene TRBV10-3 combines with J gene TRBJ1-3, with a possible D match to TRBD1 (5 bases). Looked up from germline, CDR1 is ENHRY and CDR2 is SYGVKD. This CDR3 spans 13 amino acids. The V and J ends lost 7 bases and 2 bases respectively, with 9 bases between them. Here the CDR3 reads CAITGGAGNTIYF. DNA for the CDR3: TGTGCCATCACTGGGGGGGCTGGAAACACCATATATTTT.

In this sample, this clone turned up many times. CDR3 nucleotide sequence: TGTGCCAGCAGCCCGGGACAGCACTCTGGAAACACCATATATTTT. Protein sequence: CASSPGQHSGNTIYF. The chain links TRBV14 to TRBJ1-3; 7 bases are a match to TRBD1. The CDR3 is 15 residues long. Germline V gene data show CDR1 as SGHDN and CDR2 as FVKESK. V lost 4 bases, J lost 0 bases, and 3 bases stayed unmatched.

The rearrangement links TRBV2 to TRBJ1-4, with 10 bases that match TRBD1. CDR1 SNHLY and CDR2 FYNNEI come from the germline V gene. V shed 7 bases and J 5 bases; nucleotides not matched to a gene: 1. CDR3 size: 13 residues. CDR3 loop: CASMGQGNEKLFF. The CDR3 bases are TGTGCCAGCATGGGACAGGGGAATGAAAAACTGTTTTTT.

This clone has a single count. The CDR3 DNA reads TGTGCCAGCAGACCTCCGGAGGGGGGCACTGAAGCTTTCTTT. It yields the protein CASRPPEGGTEAFF. This chain links TRBV6-5 with TRBJ1-1, with TRBD1 as a possible D gene (6 bases). Trimming left V 6 bases short and J 4 bases short, with 15 bases between. This CDR3 comprises 14 residues. CDR1 is MNHEY, CDR2 SVGAGI, per germline.

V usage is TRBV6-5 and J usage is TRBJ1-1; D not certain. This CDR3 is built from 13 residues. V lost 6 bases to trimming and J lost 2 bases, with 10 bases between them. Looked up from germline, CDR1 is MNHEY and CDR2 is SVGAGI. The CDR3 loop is CASSLGLNTEAFF. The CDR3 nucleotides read TGTGCCAGCAGCCTGGGTCTTAACACTGAAGCTTTCTTT.

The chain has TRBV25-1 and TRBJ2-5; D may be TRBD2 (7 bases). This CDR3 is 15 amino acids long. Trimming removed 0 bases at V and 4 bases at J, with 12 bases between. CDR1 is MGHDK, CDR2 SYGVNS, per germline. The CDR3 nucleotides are TGTGCCAGCAGTGAATATGGAGGGGGGGTAGAGACCCAGTACTTC. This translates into CASSEYGGGVETQYF.

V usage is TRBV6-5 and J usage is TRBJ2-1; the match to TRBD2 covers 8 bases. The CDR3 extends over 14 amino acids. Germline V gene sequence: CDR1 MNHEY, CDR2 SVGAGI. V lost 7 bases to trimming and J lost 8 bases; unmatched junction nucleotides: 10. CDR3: CASTYSGGGDEQFF. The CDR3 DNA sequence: TGTGCCAGCACCTACAGCGGGGGCGGGGATGAGCAGTTCTTC.

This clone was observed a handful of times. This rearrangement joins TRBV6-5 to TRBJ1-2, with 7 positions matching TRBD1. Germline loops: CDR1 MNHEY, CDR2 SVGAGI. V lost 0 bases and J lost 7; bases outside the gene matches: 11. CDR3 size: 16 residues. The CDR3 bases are TGTGCCAGCAGTTACTCGAATCTAGGCCAGGGGGGTGGCTACACCTTC. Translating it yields CASSYSNLGQGGGYTF.

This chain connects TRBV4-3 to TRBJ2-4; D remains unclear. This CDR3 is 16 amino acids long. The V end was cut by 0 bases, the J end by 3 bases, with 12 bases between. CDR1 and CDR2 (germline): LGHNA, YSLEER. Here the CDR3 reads CASSQDRTSHKNIQYF. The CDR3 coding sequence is TGCGCCAGCAGCCAAGATAGAACAAGCCACAAAAACATTCAGTACTTC.

The CDR3 reads CASSPYTGDNNEKLFF. In DNA, the CDR3 is TGTGCCAGCTCACCATACACGGGGGACAATAATGAAAAACTGTTTTTT. The chain combines TRBV18 with TRBJ1-4; D possibly corresponds to TRBD1 (6 bases). This CDR3 has 16 residues. Germline V gene data show CDR1 as KGHSH and CDR2 as LQKENI. V lost 2 bases, J lost 4 bases, and 14 bases lay in between.

The CDR3 nucleotides are TGTGCCAGCAGCTTTGGCGGGGGGTTCACCGGGGAGCTGTTTTTT. Protein sequence: CASSFGGGFTGELFF. This chain uses TRBV7-7 with TRBJ2-2; 8 bases map to TRBD2. With 3 bases clipped from V and 4 bases from J, the junction kept 4 bases outside the gene matches. The germline V gene encodes CDR1 SSHAT and CDR2 FNYEAQ (reference sequence). CDR3 length: 15 residues.

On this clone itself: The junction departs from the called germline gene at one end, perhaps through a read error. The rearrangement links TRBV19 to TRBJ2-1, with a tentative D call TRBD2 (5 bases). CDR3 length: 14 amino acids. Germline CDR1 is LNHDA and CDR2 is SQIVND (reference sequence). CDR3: CASKSAGSYNEQFF. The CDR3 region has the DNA TGTGCTAGTAAAAGCGCGGGCTCCTACAATGAGCAGTTCTTC.

For the CDR3, the DNA is TGTGCCAGCAGTACGACAGGGCGGCAGCCCCAGCATTTT. It codes for CASSTTGRQPQHF. The chain employs TRBV27 and TRBJ1-5, with 7 nucleotides matching TRBD1. Germline-derived CDR1 and CDR2 are MNHEY and SMNVEV (reference sequence). Trimming cost V 5 bases and J 7 bases; bases outside gene matches: 5. The CDR3 has 13 amino acids.

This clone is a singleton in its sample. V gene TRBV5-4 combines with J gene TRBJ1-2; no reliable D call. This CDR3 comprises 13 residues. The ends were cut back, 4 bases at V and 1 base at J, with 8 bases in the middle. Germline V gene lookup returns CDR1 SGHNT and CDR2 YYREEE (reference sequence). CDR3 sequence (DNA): TGTGCCAGCAGCCAAGGAGTTAACTATGGCTACACCTTC. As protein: CASSQGVNYGYTF.

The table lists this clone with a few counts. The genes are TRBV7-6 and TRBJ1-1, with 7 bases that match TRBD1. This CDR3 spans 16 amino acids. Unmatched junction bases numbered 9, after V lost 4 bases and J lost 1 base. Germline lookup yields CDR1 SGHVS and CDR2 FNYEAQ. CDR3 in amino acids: CASSSRQGEGNTEAFF. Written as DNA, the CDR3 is TGTGCCAGCAGCTCTAGACAGGGAGAAGGGAACACTGAAGCTTTCTTT.

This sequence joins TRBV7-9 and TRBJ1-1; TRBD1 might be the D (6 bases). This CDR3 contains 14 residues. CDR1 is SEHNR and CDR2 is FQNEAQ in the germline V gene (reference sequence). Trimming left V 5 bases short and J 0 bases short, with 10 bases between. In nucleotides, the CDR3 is TGTGCCAGCAGCGGGGACACCTTGAACACTGAAGCTTTCTTT. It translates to CASSGDTLNTEAFF. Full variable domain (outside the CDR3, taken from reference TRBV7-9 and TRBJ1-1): DTGVSQNPRHKITKRGQNVTFRCDPISEHNRLYWYRQTLGQGPEFLTYFQNEAQLEKSRLLSDRFSAERPKGSFSTLEIQRTEQGDSAMYLCASSGDTLNTEAFFGQGTRLTVV.

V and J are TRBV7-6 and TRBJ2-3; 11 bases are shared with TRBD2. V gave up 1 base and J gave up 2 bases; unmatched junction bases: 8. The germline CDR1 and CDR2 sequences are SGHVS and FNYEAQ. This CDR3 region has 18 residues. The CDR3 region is CASSLGIAGGSFTDTQYF. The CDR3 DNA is TGTGCCAGCAGCTTAGGTATAGCGGGGGGGTCTTTCACAGATACGCAGTATTTT.